The 28 T cell receptor beta chains listed next were all sequenced from one sample in a study of CD8+ T cells in alopecia areata. The sequencing template was cDNA reverse transcribed from extracted RNA. This table comes from immunoSEQ multiplex PCR, and its TCRdb copy is limited to in-frame clones, with some not included. The data contain about 76,000 clones, around 67% of them singletons. The treatment was: oral pan-JAK inhibitor, 5-10 mg twice daily. Specimen: CD8+ T cells sorted from blood, collected at week 24, from a patient treated with tofacitinib. These TCRs come from a human donor with alopecia areata.

Only a few counts were recorded for this clone. J is TRBJ1-2 and V is TRBV27; TRBD1 aligns across 7 bases. Germline trimming cut 6 bases from V and 4 bases from J; bases unmatched to any gene: 8. Looked up from germline, CDR1 is MNHEY and CDR2 is SMNVEV (reference sequence). The CDR3 totals 14 residues. The CDR3 DNA sequence: TGTGCCAGCAGGAAGGGGGCAGGGTCCTATGGCTACACCTTC. Its protein is CASRKGAGSYGYTF.

In its sample, this clone was seen once. The chain joins TRBV6-6 to TRBJ1-5; D is unresolved. V lost 2 bases, J lost 4 bases, and 9 bases lay in between. The CDR3 runs to 14 residues. The V gene's germline CDR1 is MNHNY and CDR2 SVGAGI (reference sequence). CDR3 nucleotide sequence: TGTGCCAGCAGTTACGGTAGAGGGAATCAGCCCCAGCATTTT. It is translated as CASSYGRGNQPQHF.

This clone was recorded a few times. The rearrangement uses TRBV14 and TRBJ2-3, with a weak D call TRBD2 (6 bases). The CDR3 contains 15 residues. V was shortened by 0 bases and J by 2 bases, with 9 bases between the two germline ends. Per germline, CDR1 SGHDN and CDR2 FVKESK. As DNA, the CDR3 is TGTGCCAGCAGCCAAGAGGGGACTCTCACAGATACGCAGTATTTT. Protein: CASSQEGTLTDTQYF.

The J gene is TRBJ2-1, the V gene TRBV18, with D tentatively TRBD2 (6 bases). In germline, CDR1 is KGHSH, CDR2 LQKENI. This CDR3 is built from 16 residues. V lost 3 bases, J lost 0 bases, and 12 bases lay in between. The CDR3: CASSPGGLSSYNEQFF. The CDR3 DNA is TGTGCCAGCTCACCGGGAGGCCTCAGCTCCTACAATGAGCAGTTCTTC.

This chain links TRBV29-1 with TRBJ1-4; unclear D gene. Germline V lookup: CDR1 SQVTM, CDR2 ANQGSEA. The CDR3 consists of 12 residues. V was clipped by 5 bases and J by 8 bases, with 12 bases between them. CDR3 loop: CSVLLMGEKLFF. In DNA, the CDR3 is TGCAGCGTTCTCCTAATGGGGGAAAAACTGTTTTTT.

The chain links TRBV19 to TRBJ2-7, with TRBD1 matching 9 bases. The germline V gene encodes CDR1 LNHDA and CDR2 SQIVND (reference sequence). V lost 6 bases, J lost 5 bases, and 5 bases stayed unmatched. This CDR3 spans 13 amino acids. DNA of the CDR3: TGTGCCAGTAGCACGGGACAGGGAAACGAGCAGTACTTC. This gives the protein CASSTGQGNEQYF.

This clone was picked up a small number of times. J is TRBJ2-1 and V is TRBV7-3; the D is unclear. The V end was cut by 5 bases, the J end by 6 bases, with 11 bases between. The length of the CDR3 is 13 residues. Per the germline V gene, CDR1 is SGHTA and CDR2 is FQGTGA. In DNA, the CDR3 is TGTGCCAGCAGCCATCCTTTAGTCAATGAGCAGTTCTTC. It encodes CASSHPLVNEQFF.

The rearrangement uses TRBV6-5 and TRBJ1-6; 7 nucleotides line up with TRBD1. CDR3 length equals 15 residues. Germline CDR1 is MNHEY and CDR2 is SVGAGI. After removal of 6 bases from V and 7 bases from J, the junction contained 9 bases not matched to a gene. CDR3 bases: TGTGCCAGCAGATGGACAGGCGGTAACAATTCACCCCTCCACTTT. Its translation: CASRWTGGNNSPLHF.

The chain carries TRBV7-8 and TRBJ2-1; D not certain. V was cut by 1 base and J by 6 bases, with 10 bases left in between. The CDR3 is 14 residues long. CDR1 is SGHVS and CDR2 is FQNEAQ in the germline V gene. CDR3 nucleotides: TGTGCCAGCAGCTTAGGCAGTTGGGGCAATGAGCAGTTCTTC. This translates into CASSLGSWGNEQFF. The full variable domain, completed using reference TRBV7-8 and TRBJ2-1, is GAGVSQSPRYKVAKRGQDVALRCDPISGHVSLFWYQQALGQGPEFLTYFQNEAQLDKSGLPSDRFFAERPEGSVSTLKIQRTQQEDSAVYLCASSLGSWGNEQFFGPGTRLTVL.

In this sample, this clone turned up a few times. The rearrangement joins TRBV25-1 to TRBJ2-5; no clear D gene. The CDR3 is 13 residues long. CDR1 is MGHDK, CDR2 SYGVNS, per germline. V was shortened by 6 bases and J by 3 bases, with 11 bases between the two germline ends. The CDR3 region has the DNA TGTGCCAGCAGCCAGCACTCAGAAGAGACCCAGTACTTC. It codes for CASSQHSEETQYF.

V usage is TRBV27 and J usage is TRBJ1-6, with D tentatively TRBD1 (5 bases). Trimming stripped 3 bases from V and 8 bases from J, with 8 bases between. The length of the CDR3 is 13 residues. CDR1 is MNHEY and CDR2 is SMNVEV in the germline V gene (reference sequence). The CDR3 spells CASSLGGDSPLHF. Here the CDR3 DNA reads TGTGCCAGCAGTTTGGGAGGGGATTCACCCCTCCACTTT.

The rearrangement links TRBV27 to TRBJ2-7; perhaps D is TRBD1 or TRBD2 (6 bases each). Per the germline V gene, CDR1 is MNHEY and CDR2 is SMNVEV (reference sequence). Trimming took off 7 bases at V and 2 bases at J, with 21 bases between the two ends. The CDR3 extends over 16 amino acids. The CDR3: CASTESFGGLTYEQYF. CDR3 DNA sequence: TGTGCCAGCACCGAATCATTCGGGGGCTTAACCTACGAGCAGTACTTC.

The V and J genes are TRBV18 and TRBJ2-5; D gene uncertain. Germline CDR1 is KGHSH and CDR2 is LQKENI. V was pared by 2 bases and J by 2 bases, with 6 bases between. This CDR3 spans 13 amino acids. CDR3 nucleotide sequence: TGTGCCAGCTCACCAAAAGCGCAAGAGACCCAGTACTTC. Its protein product is CASSPKAQETQYF.

The sample holds one count of this clone. The chain combines TRBV9 with TRBJ1-2; no definite D call. V was trimmed by 4 bases and J by 0 bases, leaving 10 bases between them. The CDR3 spans 14 residues. CDR1 and CDR2 from the germline V gene are SGDLS and YYNGEE. The CDR3: CASSPPGANYGYTF. CDR3 coding DNA: TGTGCCAGCAGCCCCCCCGGAGCTAACTATGGCTACACCTTC.

This CDR3 is CASSTWDSLNTEAFF. The CDR3 coding sequence is TGTGCCAGCAGCACCTGGGACAGCCTGAACACTGAAGCTTTCTTT. The rearrangement links TRBV5-6 to TRBJ1-1, with 7 bases matching TRBD1. The CDR3 contains 15 residues. Per the germline V gene, CDR1 is SGHDT and CDR2 is YYEEEE. J gave up 0 bases and V 4 bases, and 6 bases lay outside the gene matches.

V and J are TRBV4-1 and TRBJ2-7; D remains unclear. Germline V lookup: CDR1 MGHRA, CDR2 YSYEKL. V was pared by 4 bases and J by 0 bases, with 7 bases between. The CDR3 covers 13 residues. The DNA for the CDR3 is TGCGCCAGCAGCCGCACCATCTCCTACGAGCAGTACTTC. Protein: CASSRTISYEQYF.

The chain employs TRBV28 and TRBJ2-3; D call uncertain. The CDR3 extends over 11 amino acids. V was pared by 6 bases and J by 2 bases, with 3 bases between. Germline-derived CDR1 and CDR2 are MDHEN and SYDVKM. CDR3 protein: CASRYTDTQYF. DNA for the CDR3: TGTGCCAGCAGGTACACAGATACGCAGTATTTT.

The chain is built from TRBV27 and TRBJ2-7, with 9 bases lining up with TRBD1. After removal of 2 bases from V and 5 bases from J, the junction contained 10 bases not matched to a gene. Germline V gene lookup returns CDR1 MNHEY and CDR2 SMNVEV (reference sequence). This CDR3 is 16 amino acids long. This chain's CDR3 is CASSLVKPGQGDEQYF. In DNA, the CDR3 is TGTGCCAGCAGTTTAGTAAAACCGGGACAGGGTGACGAGCAGTACTTC.

This sequence joins TRBV4-1 and TRBJ2-7; 11 bases map to TRBD2. The CDR3 extends over 18 amino acids. The V and J ends lost 5 bases and 4 bases, in that order; junction bases with no gene match: 16. The V gene's germline CDR1 is MGHRA and CDR2 YSYEKL. CDR3 nucleotides: TGCGCCAGCAGCATCGAACCGCCCTCGGGACTAGCGGCATACGAGCAGTACTTC. The encoded protein is CASSIEPPSGLAAYEQYF.

V usage is TRBV27 and J usage is TRBJ1-1; 7 bases are a match to TRBD1. After removal of 6 bases from V and 0 bases from J, the junction contained 4 bases not matched to a gene. The CDR3 length is 14 residues. The germline CDR1 and CDR2 sequences are MNHEY and SMNVEV (reference sequence). The CDR3 is CASRITGVNTEAFF. In DNA, the CDR3 is TGTGCCAGCAGAATTACAGGGGTGAACACTGAAGCTTTCTTT.

The chain carries TRBV7-2 and TRBJ2-5; D gene uncertain. CDR3 length: 14 residues. Germline V gene data show CDR1 as SGHTA and CDR2 as FQGNSA. V lost 1 base, J lost 1 base, and 7 bases lay in between. The CDR3 sequence is CASSLGASQETQYF. CDR3 nucleotides: TGTGCCAGCAGCTTAGGAGCGAGCCAAGAGACCCAGTACTTC.

The V call is TRBV4-1, the J call TRBJ1-1; weak D call: TRBD1 (5 bases). The CDR3 has 12 residues. The germline V gene encodes CDR1 MGHRA and CDR2 YSYEKL. Deletions cut 0 bases from V and 11 bases from J, with 10 bases between. The chain's CDR3 is CASSQDPGDAFF. The DNA for the CDR3 is TGCGCCAGCAGCCAAGATCCCGGGGACGCTTTCTTT.

This clone was observed many times. This chain links TRBV6-4 with TRBJ1-4; 12 bases line up with TRBD1. Germline V gene data show CDR1 as MRHNA and CDR2 as SNTAGT. V lost 3 bases, J lost 7 bases, and 0 bases stayed unmatched. This CDR3 spans 14 amino acids. CDR3 loop: CASSEGQGAEKLFF. The CDR3 nucleotides read TGTGCCAGCAGTGAGGGACAGGGGGCTGAAAAACTGTTTTTT.

The chain uses TRBV6-5 and TRBJ2-7; 7 bases agree with TRBD1. This CDR3 region has 15 residues. Germline CDR1 MNHEY, CDR2 SVGAGI. The trim removed 5 bases at V and 3 bases at J, leaving 10 bases unmatched. The CDR3 loop is CASSLGLGTVYEQYF. Written as DNA, the CDR3 is TGTGCCAGCAGTCTAGGCCTCGGGACAGTCTACGAGCAGTACTTC.

There are a few counts of this clone. The chain joins TRBV7-2 to TRBJ1-2; D not certain. Trimming took 2 bases from V and 4 from J, leaving 11 bases between them. The CDR3 is 14 residues long. CDR1 and CDR2 from the germline V gene are SGHTA and FQGNSA. The DNA for the CDR3 is TGTGCCAGCAGCTTAAACGGGTTCCCCTATGGCTACACCTTC. It codes for CASSLNGFPYGYTF. The variable domain in full, completed from reference TRBV7-2 and TRBJ1-2, reads GAGVSQSPSNKVTEKGKDVELRCDPISGHTALYWYRQSLGQGLEFLIYFQGNSAPDKSGLPSDRFSAERTGGSVSTLTIQRTQQEDSAVYLCASSLNGFPYGYTFGSGTRLTVV.

The V gene is TRBV29-1, the J gene TRBJ2-1, with a possible D match to TRBD1 (5 bases). Trimming shortened V by 1 base and J by 0 bases, and 13 bases separated the two germline ends. The V gene's germline CDR1 is SQVTM and CDR2 ANQGSEA. This CDR3 is 16 amino acids long. CDR3 in DNA: TGCAGCGTTGAAGTTTGGTACAGGCGCTCCTACAATGAGCAGTTCTTC. Protein: CSVEVWYRRSYNEQFF.

The rearrangement joins TRBV4-1 to TRBJ2-7; 9 bases agree with TRBD2. This CDR3 region has 18 residues. The trim removed 0 bases at V and 3 bases at J, leaving 12 bases unmatched. CDR1 is MGHRA, CDR2 YSYEKL, per germline. The CDR3 spells CASSQEIAGALGLYEQYF. The CDR3 region has the DNA TGCGCCAGCAGCCAAGAGATAGCGGGGGCTCTAGGGCTCTACGAGCAGTACTTC.

The V gene is TRBV5-6, the J gene TRBJ2-4; possible D gene TRBD2, 5 bases. The V end lost 0 bases, the J end lost 1 base, and 14 bases lay between the germline ends. CDR1 SGHDT and CDR2 YYEEEE come from the germline V gene. The CDR3 is 17 residues long. In DNA, the CDR3 is TGTGCCAGCAGCTTGGATGAGGGAAGGGTGGCCAAAAACATTCAGTACTTC. Amino acids: CASSLDEGRVAKNIQYF.